This T cell receptor beta chain was documented in a study of patients and donors after allogeneic stem cell transplantation. This CDR3 has 12 amino acids. TCRdb passed the RT-PCR reads through MiXCR, listing each CDR3 protein once. The data contain over 400,000 distinct CDR3 sequences, more than 15% of them singletons. Concerning this clonotype itself: The junction and the germline gene differ at one end; a read error may be behind it.

This receptor was obtained from a human donor who was either an allogeneic HSCT recipient or a stem cell or donor lymphocyte infusion donor (not recorded which). It is not recorded whose cells these are; they may come from a transplant donor. J is TRBJ2-7 and V is TRBV12-3 or TRBV12-4; 9 nucleotides agree with TRBD1. The sequencing sample was made of blood, either unsorted or a sorted T cell fraction (not recorded which). For the CDR3, the DNA is TGTGCCAGCAGCTTAGGGAGGACAGGGGACACCTTC. It codes for CASSLGRTGDTF.